This TCR beta chain was sequenced for a study of OX40 agonist ivuxolimab in advanced cancers. Study-level information: The patients got ivuxolimab, which is an agonistic anti-OX40 (CD134) antibody. Study-level results: The CD4+ and CD8+ T cells in the blood had expanded clonally by week 6 at 0.1 to 3.0 mg/kg. The mean number of expanded clones was higher in CD8+ T cells than in CD4+.

The method was immunoSEQ multiplex PCR; TCRdb's version includes in-frame clones alone and lacks a portion of them. The sample has some 90,000 clones; roughly 84% are singletons. CDR1 is SGHKS and CDR2 is YYEKEE in the germline V gene (reference sequence). The CDR3 runs to 15 residues. V was cut by 2 bases and J by 6 bases, with 15 bases left in between. As concerns this clone: Its antigen is undetermined.

The clonotype originates from an adult with an advanced solid tumor such as melanoma, head and neck, liver or kidney cancer. J is TRBJ2-4 and V is TRBV5-5; possibly TRBD1 for D (5 bases). Specimen: CD4+ or CD8+ T cells sorted from blood, collected in a trial of the OX40 agonist ivuxolimab. This chain's CDR3 is CASSFSRGRLNIQYF. CDR3 bases: TGTGCCAGCAGCTTTTCAAGGGGTCGGTTAAACATTCAGTACTTC. Variable domain in full (rest from reference TRBV5-5 and TRBJ2-4): DAGVTQSPTHLIKTRGQQVTLRCSPISGHKSVSWYQQVLGQGPQFIFQYYEKEERGRGNFPDRFSARQFPNYSSELNVNALLLGDSALYLCASSFSRGRLNIQYFGAGTRLSVL.